This T cell receptor (beta chain) derives from a study of T cell clonality in common variable immunodeficiency. TCRdb keeps only in-frame clones here, not all; method: immunoSEQ multiplex PCR. Singletons are absent from the sample, which has some 60,000 clones. This clone has at least ten counts. Coverage ceases 3 residues before the CDR3 finishes, and the germline J gene fills in the end. The J segment lost 7 bases and the V segment lost 3 bases, leaving 5 bases of the junction unmatched. CDR3 size: 14 residues. Germline loops: CDR1 DFQATT, CDR2 SNEGSKA (reference sequence). The source of this sequence is a person aged 18-70 years in good health. The specimen was peripheral blood mononuclear cells. This chain joins TRBV20-1 and TRBJ1-4; 10 nucleotides align to TRBD1. The CDR3 loop reads CSARTGGIGEKLFF. The part of the CDR3 DNA that was read is TGCAGTGCTAGGACAGGGGGCATTGGTGAAAAA.